Following are 16 T cell receptor beta chains from one sample sequenced in a study of technical replicates of blood from several donors. Profiled with immunoSEQ multiplex PCR; TCRdb holds only in-frame clones, not every one. This table holds about 88,000 clones, 95% found once. Sequencing was performed on T cells isolated from PBMCs. The source is a human donor in good health.

The CDR3 sequence: CASQTGLWTGELFF. The CDR3, as DNA: TGTGCCAGCCAGACAGGTCTCTGGACCGGGGAGCTGTTTTTT. The chain carries TRBV27 and TRBJ2-2, with D perhaps matching TRBD1 (6 bases). CDR3 length: 14 residues. The V gene lost 8 bases and the J gene lost 5 bases, with 15 bases spanning the gap. From germline, CDR1 is MNHEY and CDR2 SMNVEV (reference sequence).

The chain uses TRBV21-1 and TRBJ1-1; the table's D call TRBD1 went unverified against the DNA. TRBV21-1 is a recognized pseudogene. This CDR3 spans 16 amino acids. CDR3 nucleotide sequence: TGTGCCAGCAGAGGGGTCGTACGGGTAATGAACACTGAAGCTTTCTTT. Its translation is CASRGVVRVMNTEAFF.

The chain is built from TRBV9 and TRBJ1-1, with TRBD1 matching over 8 bases. Germline lookup yields CDR1 SGDLS and CDR2 YYNGEE. This CDR3 spans 14 amino acids. V trimming: 4 bases; J trimming: 5 bases; junction bases outside the gene matches: 7. The CDR3 loop reads CASSTGQGGTEAFF. The CDR3 region has the DNA TGTGCCAGCAGCACAGGACAGGGAGGGACTGAAGCTTTCTTT.

The CDR3 here is CAIRGAATNEKLFF. CDR3 DNA: TGTGCCATTAGGGGCGCGGCAACTAATGAAAAACTGTTTTTT. J is TRBJ1-4 and V is TRBV10-3; maybe TRBD1 (5 bases). CDR1 is ENHRY, CDR2 SYGVKD, per germline. V was trimmed by 9 bases and J by 0 bases, leaving 11 bases between them. The CDR3 is 14 residues long.

This sequence joins TRBV19 and TRBJ2-3, with 10 positions matching TRBD1. Germline-derived CDR1 and CDR2 are LNHDA and SQIVND (reference sequence). This CDR3 is built from 15 residues. V lost 5 bases, J lost 2 bases, and 4 bases stayed unmatched. CDR3 protein: CASSRGQGFTDTQYF. The CDR3 DNA reads as TGTGCCAGTAGTCGGGGACAGGGGTTCACAGATACGCAGTATTTT.

The V and J genes are TRBV29-1 and TRBJ2-3; maybe TRBD1 (6 bases). The V gene lost 5 bases and the J gene lost 3 bases, with 27 bases spanning the gap. Germline loops: CDR1 SQVTM, CDR2 ANQGSEA. The CDR3 contains 18 residues. The CDR3 sequence: CSVRHYRVLRRLTDTQYF. In DNA, the CDR3 is TGCAGCGTTCGACACTACAGGGTTCTGCGACGATTAACAGATACGCAGTATTTT.

CDR3 sequence reads: CASSPPGQGNHEQYF. The CDR3 bases are TGTGCCAGCTCACCTCCGGGACAGGGTAACCACGAGCAGTACTTC. The rearrangement links TRBV18 to TRBJ2-7, with 9 bases fitting TRBD1. This CDR3 region has 15 residues. Germline assignment: CDR1 KGHSH and CDR2 LQKENI. Germline trimming cut 3 bases from V and 5 bases from J; bases unmatched to any gene: 8.

The chain is built from TRBV11-2 and TRBJ1-1; 7 positions agree with TRBD1. J gave up 4 bases and V 5 bases, and 7 bases lay outside the gene matches. Germline loops: CDR1 SGHAT, CDR2 FQNNGV. The CDR3 loop spans 14 amino acids. The CDR3 loop reads CASSLTGTSTEAFF. CDR3 nucleotides: TGTGCCAGCAGCCTGACAGGGACCAGCACTGAAGCTTTCTTT.

The CDR3 protein is CATSRKYKNGTSLVNEQFF. CDR3 nucleotide sequence: TGTGCCACCAGCAGAAAATACAAAAATGGGACTAGTCTGGTTAATGAGCAGTTCTTC. The gene calls are TRBV15 and TRBJ2-1; 8 bases line up with TRBD2. V was clipped by 2 bases and J by 7 bases; unmatched bases: 19. CDR1 and CDR2 from the germline V gene are LNHNV and YYDKDF (reference sequence). This CDR3 is 19 amino acids long.

The CDR3 nucleotides are TGTGCCAGCAGCTTAGATCCGGGGGGCCTAATCTACGAGCAGTACTTC. Amino acids: CASSLDPGGLIYEQYF. The chain couples TRBV11-1 to TRBJ2-7; a possible D gene is TRBD2 (7 bases). The CDR3 runs 16 residues. The ends were cut back, 1 base at V and 3 bases at J, with 16 bases in the middle. Germline V CDR1 and CDR2: SGHAT, FQDESV (reference sequence).

The V call is TRBV5-1, the J call TRBJ2-5, with 15 positions matching TRBD2. The trim removed 3 bases at V and 5 bases at J, leaving 5 bases unmatched. Germline V gene sequence: CDR1 SGHRS, CDR2 YFSETQ. This CDR3 is built from 16 residues. The CDR3 spells CASSSGLAGGRETQYF. As DNA, the CDR3 is TGCGCCAGCAGCTCGGGACTAGCGGGAGGTCGGGAGACCCAGTACTTC.

The chain has TRBV7-9 and TRBJ2-7; a possible D gene is TRBD2 (6 bases). Germline CDR1 and CDR2: SEHNR and FQNEAQ (reference sequence). Between the trimmed V and J ends, which lost 5 bases and 0 bases, there was a span of 14 bases. This CDR3 region has 15 residues. The CDR3 DNA sequence: TGTGCCAGCAGCCCCGAAGGAGGGGTCTCCTACGAGCAGTACTTC. It encodes CASSPEGGVSYEQYF.

This clone was observed a single time. This rearrangement joins TRBV7-2 to TRBJ1-2; perhaps TRBD1 as D (6 bases). Trimming cost V 2 bases and J 6 bases, with 10 bases left between them. This CDR3 comprises 13 residues. Germline-derived CDR1 and CDR2 are SGHTA and FQGNSA. The CDR3: CASSLSQGNGYTF. The CDR3 DNA sequence: TGTGCCAGCAGCTTATCTCAGGGGAATGGCTACACCTTC.

The CDR3 loop reads CASSIGTSGSTDTQYF. CDR3 DNA sequence: TGTGCCAGTAGTATAGGGACTAGCGGGAGCACAGATACGCAGTATTTT. The V call is TRBV19, the J call TRBJ2-3; 11 bases map to TRBD2. The germline V gene encodes CDR1 LNHDA and CDR2 SQIVND (reference sequence). V trimming: 1 base; J trimming: 0 bases; junction bases outside the gene matches: 0. The CDR3 length is 16 residues.

The chain employs TRBV9 and TRBJ2-3; TRBD1 agrees at 7 bases. Germline CDR1 reads SGDLS; CDR2 reads YYNGEE. V trimming: 0 bases; J trimming: 4 bases; junction bases outside the gene matches: 5. CDR3 length: 15 residues. The CDR3 loop reads CASSVAQGWADTQYF. The DNA for the CDR3 is TGTGCCAGCAGCGTAGCACAGGGGTGGGCAGATACGCAGTATTTT.

The chain carries TRBV6-1 and TRBJ1-4, with TRBD1 as a possible D gene (6 bases). The germline V gene has CDR1 MNHNS and CDR2 SASEGT. Trimming shortened V by 5 bases and J by 7 bases, and 14 bases separated the two germline ends. The CDR3 is 14 residues long. The CDR3 loop is CASSTGSIREKLFF. The DNA for the CDR3 is TGTGCCAGCAGTACAGGGAGTATTCGTGAAAAACTGTTTTTT.